This entry is about one T cell receptor beta chain. Naive CD8 cells comprised CD45RO-negative, CCR7-positively selected cells, excluding terminally differentiated effector memory CD45RA+ cells. This sample is part of a study of shared clonotypes between healthy human individuals. Across the study: The study enrolled two women and a few men aged 18 to 49.

As processed by the authors: Filtering differed because ImmunoSEQ produced junction-only sequences that carried no quality scores. Data came from immunoSEQ multiplex PCR; TCRdb stores just in-frame clones and leaves some out. That table furnishes V, J and clone size, whereas the DNA furnished D and trimming. The sample lists 2 million to 2.5 million clones; under 95% were seen once. The CDR3 contains 14 residues. Trimming took off 10 bases at V and 4 bases at J, with 17 bases between the two ends. Germline-derived CDR1 and CDR2 are ENHRY and SYGVKD. The clonotype comes from a man aged 18 to 30 in good health. Some clones in this sample may be carry-over from other donors' samples. Sequenced: naive CD8+ T cells from PBMCs. The gene calls are TRBV10-3 and TRBJ2-1; TRBD2 is a possible D gene (6 bases). The CDR3 loop is CATWGVADYNEQFF. CDR3 bases: TGTGCCACCTGGGGGGTAGCGGATTACAATGAGCAGTTCTTC.